This is a list of T cell receptor beta chains from one sample in a study of T cell changes during pregnancy in multiple sclerosis. The table came from immunoSEQ multiplex PCR; TCRdb's copy has only in-frame clones and leaves some out. Among approximately 85,000 clones listed, roughly nine tenths were seen once. Sample: peripheral blood, taken in the first trimester of pregnancy. These receptors originate from a female donor with multiple sclerosis, enrolled in a pregnancy study. Each CDR3 is given with its conserved first and last residue. A D gene is named only where the DNA matches it firmly.

V: TRBV6-1; D: -; length: 11; J: TRBJ2-5; CDR3: CASSPFETQYF
V: TRBV9; D: TRBD1; length: 16; J: TRBJ1-4; CDR3: CASSVRGQGADEKLFF
V: TRBV28; D: TRBD2; length: 15; J: TRBJ2-2; CDR3: CASSRTSGRTGELFF
V: TRBV27; D: TRBD1; length: 17; J: TRBJ1-2; CDR3: CASSLVGQGSLLLGYTF
V: TRBV27; D: TRBD2; length: 15; J: TRBJ2-2; CDR3: CASSLSREGTGELFF
V: TRBV2; D: -; length: 12; J: TRBJ1-1; CDR3: CASSVQNTEAFF
V: TRBV4-1; D: TRBD1; length: 15; J: TRBJ2-5; CDR3: CASSQAGTGEETQYF
V: TRBV28; D: TRBD1; length: 15; J: TRBJ1-6; CDR3: CASSWGDRVNSPLHF
V: TRBV30; D: TRBD1; length: 16; J: TRBJ1-4; CDR3: CAWSNRDRGRDEKLFF
V: TRBV6-1; D: -; length: 14; J: TRBJ1-5; CDR3: CASSSTGGGQPQHF
V: TRBV28; D: -; length: 14; J: TRBJ1-5; CDR3: CASSFLGDNQPQHF
V: TRBV27; D: -; length: 17; J: TRBJ1-1; CDR3: CASSLRTASRKGTEAFF
V: TRBV29-1; D: TRBD2; length: 16; J: TRBJ2-6; CDR3: CSVEVGGASGANVLTF
V: TRBV5-1; D: -; length: 15; J: TRBJ1-2; CDR3: CASSPRQFANYGYTF
V: TRBV2; D: TRBD1; length: 14; J: TRBJ1-1; CDR3: CASSSPGTGGEAFF
V: TRBV6-1; D: -; length: 12; J: TRBJ2-5; CDR3: CASSFQGKTQYF
V: TRBV5-5; D: -; length: 14; J: TRBJ2-7; CDR3: CASSLAGNPGEQYF
V: TRBV6-5; D: TRBD1; length: 15; J: TRBJ1-2; CDR3: CASSSRSRGNYGYTF
V: TRBV19; D: -; length: 14; J: TRBJ2-2; CDR3: CASSQQGTTGELFF
V: TRBV6-5; D: TRBD1; length: 13; J: TRBJ1-2; CDR3: CASSSDRAYGYTF
V: TRBV28; D: -; length: 15; J: TRBJ1-2; CDR3: CASSPQGGALYGYTF
V: TRBV19; D: -; length: 17; J: TRBJ2-1; CDR3: CASSIRFGPTSYNEQFF
V: TRBV5-1; D: TRBD2; length: 15; J: TRBJ2-2; CDR3: CASTGLAGDTGELFF
V: TRBV29-1; D: -; length: 13; J: TRBJ2-5; CDR3: CSVEWGVGETQYF
V: TRBV27; D: TRBD1; length: 14; J: TRBJ1-2; CDR3: CASRSQGAPYGYTF